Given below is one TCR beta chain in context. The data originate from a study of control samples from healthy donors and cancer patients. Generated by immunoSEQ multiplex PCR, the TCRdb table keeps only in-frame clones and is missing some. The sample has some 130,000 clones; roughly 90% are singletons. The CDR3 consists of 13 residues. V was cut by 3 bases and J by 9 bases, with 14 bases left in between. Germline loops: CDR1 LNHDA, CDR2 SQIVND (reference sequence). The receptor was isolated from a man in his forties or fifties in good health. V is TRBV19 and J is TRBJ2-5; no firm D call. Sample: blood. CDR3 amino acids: CASSIAAPQPQYF. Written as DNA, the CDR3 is TGTGCCAGTAGTATCGCAGCCCCCCAGCCCCAGTACTTC.